The following is a T cell receptor beta chain sequence with its context. Its antigen is currently unknown. This sample is drawn from a study of blood T cells in healthy people across ages. Study-level points and caveats: In older individuals, TCR beta diversity per million T cells was lower, falling roughly linearly with age.

Primers used in a second PCR of roughly 6 to 11 cycles were a sample-barcoded 5' primer and a J-beta primer mix. TCRdb itself ran the 5' RACE reads through MiXCR, one entry per CDR3 protein. The sample shows fewer than 650,000 distinct CDR3 sequences, about 28% of them seen only once. This same sample was also taken into another study, of T cells of mothers and their children. Per that study: Samples were provided by three healthy Caucasian mothers and their six children. Related pairs of mothers and children showed slightly higher, non-significant overlap versus unrelated pairs.

This TCR came from a boy between 2 and 15 years old in good health. The sample comprised blood.

The CDR3 protein is CASSLVAGGRPVSEAFF. In DNA form, the CDR3 reads TGTGCCAGCAGCTTGGTAGCCGGGGGCAGGCCCGTCAGTGAAGCTTTCTTT. The rearrangement joins TRBV5-6 to TRBJ1-1; D might be TRBD1 (6 bases). Germline values: CDR1 SGHDT, CDR2 YYEEEE. V lost 0 bases to trimming and J lost 7 bases, with 22 bases between them. The CDR3 spans 17 residues.